Given below is one TCR beta chain in context. This entry comes from a study of blood T cell repertoires in COVID-19. About the research overall: Samples taken during acute and convalescent COVID-19 were collected in the United States, Italy and Spain. Nucleic acid was either cDNA or gDNA, and it came from T cells, B-cell-depleted T cells, or PBMCs.

Unmatched junction bases numbered 2, after V lost 2 bases and J lost 0 bases. The CDR3 consists of 16 residues. CDR1 is LGHDT and CDR2 is YNNKEL in the germline V gene (reference sequence). Original data processing: Using reference gene primer amplification, nucleated cell counts were estimated. Profiled with immunoSEQ multiplex PCR; TCRdb holds only in-frame clones, not every one. The V and J calls and the clone size are those of that table, but D and trimming were determined from the DNA. Among 150,000 or so clones listed, about 74% were seen once. This clonotype was obtained from a woman at least 80 years old with acute or convalescent COVID-19. This rearrangement joins TRBV3-1 (or the pseudogene TRBV3-2) to TRBJ1-3, with 9 bases lining up with TRBD1. Material for sequencing was peripheral blood. This chain's CDR3 is CASSQWTGDSGNTIYF. The CDR3 coding sequence is TGTGCCAGCAGCCAATGGACAGGGGACTCTGGAAACACCATATATTTT.